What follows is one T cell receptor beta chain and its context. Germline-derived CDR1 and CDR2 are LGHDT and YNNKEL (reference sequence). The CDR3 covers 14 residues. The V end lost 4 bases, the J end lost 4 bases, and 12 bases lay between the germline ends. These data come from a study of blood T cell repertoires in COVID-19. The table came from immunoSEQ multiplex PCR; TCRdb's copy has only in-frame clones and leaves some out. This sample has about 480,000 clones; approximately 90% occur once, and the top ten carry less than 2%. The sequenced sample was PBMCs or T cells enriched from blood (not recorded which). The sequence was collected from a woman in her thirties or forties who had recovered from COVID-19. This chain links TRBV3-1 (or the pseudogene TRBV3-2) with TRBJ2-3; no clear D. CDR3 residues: CASSRLAAADTQYF. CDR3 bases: TGTGCCAGCAGCCGCTTAGCTGCGGCAGATACGCAGTATTTT.